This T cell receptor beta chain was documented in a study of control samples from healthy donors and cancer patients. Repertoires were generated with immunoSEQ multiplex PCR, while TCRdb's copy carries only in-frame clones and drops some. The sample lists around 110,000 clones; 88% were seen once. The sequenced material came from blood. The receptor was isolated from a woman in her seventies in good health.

CDR3 protein: CASSLVQGAPTGELFF. The CDR3 DNA is TGCGCCAGCAGCTTGGTACAGGGGGCGCCCACCGGGGAGCTGTTTTTT. The J gene is TRBJ2-2, the V gene TRBV5-1; 9 bases map to TRBD1. V lost 0 bases and J lost 4; bases outside the gene matches: 4. Germline V gene data show CDR1 as SGHRS and CDR2 as YFSETQ. This CDR3 is built from 16 residues. Full variable domain (rest looked up from reference TRBV5-1 and TRBJ2-2): KAGVTQTPRYLIKTRGQQVTLSCSPISGHRSVSWYQQTPGQGLQFLFEYFSETQRNKGNFPGRFSGRQFSNSRSEMNVSTLELGDSALYLCASSLVQGAPTGELFFGEGSRLTVL.